These 29 T cell receptor beta chains were sequenced from one sample in a study of identical twins. One entry per CDR3 protein, called by TCRdb with MiXCR from the 5' RACE reads. Of 15,000 to 20,000 distinct CDR3 sequences listed, less than 70% were seen once; the top ten hold 5.5% to 7%. The sample consisted of memory (CD45RO+) T cells sorted from blood. The receptors derive from a woman under 30 in good health. This table probably holds off-target reads from a library built for another chain.

This chain connects TRBV29-1 to TRBJ2-5; D is perhaps TRBD2 (6 bases). The CDR3 covers 14 residues. Germline loops: CDR1 SQVTM, CDR2 ANQGSEA. Trimming removed 0 bases from V and 3 bases from J, with 11 bases in between. Here the CDR3 reads CSVEDTGLEETQYF. The CDR3 DNA reads TGCAGCGTTGAAGACACGGGACTGGAAGAGACCCAGTACTTC.

The rearrangement links TRBV6-2 or TRBV6-3 to TRBJ2-1, with no clear D. Trimming shortened V by 0 bases and J by 6 bases, and 9 bases separated the two germline ends. This CDR3 is 14 amino acids long. Germline V lookup: CDR1 MNHEY, CDR2 SVGEGT. CDR3 DNA sequence: TGTGCCAGCAGTTACTCGGACCGACCCAATGAGCAGTTCTTC. It encodes CASSYSDRPNEQFF.

The gene calls are TRBV10-2 and TRBJ2-7, with D maybe TRBD2 (5 bases). The V gene's germline CDR1 is WSHSY and CDR2 SAAADI. The V end lost 4 bases, the J end lost 4 bases, and 11 bases lay between the germline ends. The CDR3 totals 13 residues. The DNA of the CDR3 is TGCGCCAGCAGTGGGGAGCGCACTTACGAGCAGTACTTC. It encodes CASSGERTYEQYF.

Worth noting for this clonotype: A junction end diverges from the germline sequence, so it may reflect a read error. V gene TRBV11-1 combines with J gene TRBJ2-7; 7 bases fit TRBD1. The CDR3 is 14 amino acids. Per the germline V gene, CDR1 is SGHAT and CDR2 is FQDESV (reference sequence). CDR3 in amino acids: CASSLSGQRHEQYF. The CDR3 region has the DNA TGCGCCAGCAGCTTATCGGGACAGCGGCACGAGCAGTACTTC.

Here the CDR3 reads CSVSDRETQYF. CDR3 bases: TGCAGTGTTTCCGACCGGGAGACCCAGTACTTC. The chain carries TRBV20-1 and TRBJ2-5; no firm D call. In germline, CDR1 is DFQATT, CDR2 SNEGSKA (reference sequence). V lost 7 bases to trimming and J lost 5 bases, with 11 bases between them. CDR3 size: 11 residues.

The chain links TRBV18 to TRBJ2-1; 9 bases line up with TRBD2. Germline V gives CDR1 KGHSH, CDR2 LQKENI. CDR3 length equals 15 residues. Trimming cost V 2 bases and J 11 bases; bases outside gene matches: 10. The CDR3 region has the DNA TGTGCCAGCTCACCAGGAGCGGGAGGTGGGGCTCAGCAGTTCTTC. Translating it yields CASSPGAGGGAQQFF.

The chain uses TRBV20-1 and TRBJ2-3; D possibly corresponds to TRBD1 (6 bases). Trimming took 5 bases from V and 4 from J, leaving 16 bases between them. CDR1 and CDR2 from the germline V gene are DFQATT and SNEGSKA (reference sequence). There are 14 residues in the CDR3. CDR3 sequence reads: CSASTGRLSDTQYF. The DNA of the CDR3 is TGCAGTGCTTCGACAGGCAGGTTATCAGATACGCAGTATTTT.

This chain uses TRBV3-1 with TRBJ2-5; TRBD2 matches at 8 bases. Germline CDR1 reads LGHDT; CDR2 reads YNNKEL (reference sequence). There are 13 residues in the CDR3. The V gene end was trimmed by 4 bases and the J gene end by 5 bases; junction bases not matched to a gene: 3. The CDR3 nucleotides read TGTGCCAGCAGCCCGGGAGGGATTGAGACCCAGTACTTC. It translates to CASSPGGIETQYF.

The chain carries TRBV10-3 and TRBJ2-2, with a tentative D call TRBD2 (5 bases). The CDR3 covers 13 residues. V was cut by 9 bases and J by 3 bases, with 11 bases left in between. The germline V gene has CDR1 ENHRY and CDR2 SYGVKD. The CDR3 loop reads CAIRGRDTGELFF. The CDR3 DNA reads as TGTGCCATACGTGGGCGGGACACCGGGGAGCTGTTTTTT.

This clonotype came up a few times. This chain uses TRBV6-5 with TRBJ2-1; perhaps TRBD1 as D (7 bases). The V and J ends lost 0 bases and 0 bases respectively, with 15 bases between them. This CDR3 contains 18 residues. The V gene's germline CDR1 is MNHEY and CDR2 SVGAGI. CDR3 sequence (DNA): TGTGCCAGCAGTTACTCAGGGGGCGGGGCCGGCTCCTACAATGAGCAGTTCTTC. Its protein is CASSYSGGGAGSYNEQFF.

The V gene is TRBV29-1, the J gene TRBJ1-1, with D tentatively TRBD1 (6 bases). Germline assignment: CDR1 SQVTM and CDR2 ANQGSEA. Trimming removed 6 bases at V and 1 base at J, with 12 bases between. This CDR3 has 13 amino acids. CDR3 DNA sequence: TGCAGCGTAGACCAACAGGGGAACACTGAAGCTTTCTTT. Translating it yields CSVDQQGNTEAFF.

V is TRBV5-1 and J is TRBJ2-2; the D is unclear. Per the germline V gene, CDR1 is SGHRS and CDR2 is YFSETQ. Trimming removed 2 bases at V and 7 bases at J, with 9 bases between. The CDR3 is made up of 13 amino acids. The DNA for the CDR3 is TGCGCCAGCAGCTTAAAGGGAAACGGGGAGCTGTTTTTT. The encoded protein is CASSLKGNGELFF.

On this clonotype: The junction does not match germline at one end; this may be a read error. This chain connects TRBV5-5 to TRBJ2-3, with D possibly being TRBD2 (5 bases). The CDR3 is made up of 15 amino acids. CDR1 is SGHKS and CDR2 is YYEKEE in the germline V gene (reference sequence). As DNA, the CDR3 is TGCGCCAGCAGCCTTATGAGGGCCCTAACAGATACGCAGTATTTT. Protein product: CASSLMRALTDTQYF.

This clonotype turned up a few times. In nucleotides, the CDR3 is TGCAGCGCCCCGCTGACCCGCTACTTATACAATGAGCAGTTCTTC. Encoded protein: CSAPLTRYLYNEQFF. The chain links TRBV29-1 to TRBJ2-1; D remains ambiguous. The CDR3 covers 15 residues. The V end lost 7 bases, the J end lost 4 bases, and 20 bases lay between the germline ends. Germline V gene sequence: CDR1 SQVTM, CDR2 ANQGSEA.

This chain links TRBV2 with TRBJ2-7; no clear D. There are 11 residues in the CDR3. The germline V and J ends were trimmed by 5 bases and 5 bases, with 7 bases remaining between them. CDR1 and CDR2 (germline): SNHLY, FYNNEI. In DNA form, the CDR3 reads TGTGCCAGCAGTAAATTGCACGAGCAGTACTTC. Its translation is CASSKLHEQYF.

The chain joins TRBV7-2 to TRBJ2-5, with D possibly being TRBD2 (6 bases). Germline CDR1 is SGHTA and CDR2 is FQGNSA. This CDR3 has 13 amino acids. The V and J ends lost 5 bases and 3 bases respectively, with 10 bases between them. CDR3 amino acids: CASSRDFEETQYF. The CDR3 DNA follows: TGTGCCAGCAGCCGGGACTTCGAAGAGACCCAGTACTTC.

This chain uses TRBV2 with TRBJ2-5, with TRBD2 as a possible D gene (6 bases). This CDR3 contains 16 residues. Germline CDR1 SNHLY, CDR2 FYNNEI. Trimming cost V 4 bases and J 5 bases, with 20 bases left between them. The CDR3 protein is CASSVAEGGVRETQYF. CDR3 bases: TGTGCCAGCAGTGTAGCGGAGGGCGGGGTCCGGGAGACCCAGTACTTC. Using reference TRBV2 and TRBJ2-5 for the parts outside the CDR3, the full variable domain is EPEVTQTPSHQVTQMGQEVILRCVPISNHLYFYWYRQILGQKVEFLVSFYNNEISEKSEIFDDQFSVERPDGSNFTLKIRSTKLEDSAMYFCASSVAEGGVRETQYFGPGTRLLVL.

The chain carries TRBV3-1 and TRBJ1-5, with D unclear. In germline, CDR1 is LGHDT, CDR2 YNNKEL (reference sequence). The CDR3 consists of 13 residues. Trimming removed 1 base from V and 9 bases from J, with 10 bases in between. The CDR3 DNA sequence: TGTGCCAGCAGCCAAGTTGCAATGGGGCCCCAGCATTTT. Its protein is CASSQVAMGPQHF.

This clonotype was observed a single time. The V and J genes are TRBV2 and TRBJ2-1; 11 bases map to TRBD2. The CDR3 loop spans 15 amino acids. The germline V gene encodes CDR1 SNHLY and CDR2 FYNNEI. The junction had 9 bases not matched to a gene; V was cut back by 8 bases and J by 6 bases. Here the CDR3 reads CASAIRTSGLNEQFF. Written as DNA, the CDR3 is TGTGCCAGCGCTATCCGGACTAGCGGGCTCAATGAGCAGTTCTTC.

The rearrangement links TRBV15 to TRBJ2-1, with 8 bases aligning to TRBD1. Germline trimming cut 5 bases from V and 1 base from J; bases unmatched to any gene: 4. Germline V gives CDR1 LNHNV, CDR2 YYDKDF (reference sequence). There are 15 residues in the CDR3. For the CDR3, the DNA is TGTGCCACCAGCTGGACAGGGAGGTCCTACAATGAGCAGTTCTTC. Its protein is CATSWTGRSYNEQFF. The whole variable domain, filled in from reference TRBV15 and TRBJ2-1, reads DAMVIQNPRYQVTQFGKPVTLSCSQTLNHNVMYWYQQKSSQAPKLLFHYYDKDFNNEADTPDNFQSRRPNTSFCFLDIRSPGLGDTAMYLCATSWTGRSYNEQFFGPGTRLTVL.

Remarks on this clonotype: A junction boundary mismatches the germline segment, possibly from a read error. The rearrangement joins TRBV6-5 to TRBJ2-7; D could derive from TRBD1 or TRBD2 (5 bases each). The CDR3 consists of 14 residues. Germline loops: CDR1 MNHEY, CDR2 SVGAGI. In DNA form, the CDR3 reads TGTGCCAGCAGAGAGGGGACCTACTCCCACGAGCAGTACTTC. Its translation: CASREGTYSHEQYF.

The gene calls are TRBV2 and TRBJ2-5; tentative D call: TRBD1 (6 bases). V was clipped by 4 bases and J by 7 bases, with 19 bases between them. Germline CDR1 reads SNHLY; CDR2 reads FYNNEI. The CDR3 is 15 amino acids. As DNA, the CDR3 is TGTGCCAGCAGTGGTGTGACAGGTGGAGATGGGACCCAGTACTTC. Its protein is CASSGVTGGDGTQYF.

The chain employs TRBV4-1 and TRBJ2-7, with 8 bases identical to TRBD1. The CDR3 totals 14 residues. Germline V gene sequence: CDR1 MGHRA, CDR2 YSYEKL. The junction had 7 bases not matched to a gene; V was cut back by 4 bases and J by 5 bases. CDR3 DNA sequence: TGCGCCAGCAGCCGGACCCAACAGGGGGACGAGCAGTACTTC. Translating it yields CASSRTQQGDEQYF.

The chain has TRBV19 and TRBJ2-1, with TRBD2 matching 11 bases. V lost 3 bases, J lost 7 bases, and 5 bases stayed unmatched. The germline CDR1 and CDR2 sequences are LNHDA and SQIVND (reference sequence). The CDR3 has 15 amino acids. CDR3 residues: CASSILAGGGNEQFF. For the CDR3, the DNA is TGTGCCAGTAGTATTCTAGCGGGAGGAGGAAATGAGCAGTTCTTC.

V gene TRBV12-3 or TRBV12-4 combines with J gene TRBJ2-3; the D gene is possibly TRBD1 (5 bases). With 6 bases removed from V and 2 bases from J, the gap between germline ends came to 15 bases. The CDR3 sequence is 15 residues long. This CDR3 is CASRTGHDNTDTQYF. The CDR3 DNA reads as TGTGCCAGCAGGACCGGACACGACAACACAGATACGCAGTATTTT.

The chain has TRBV4-3 and TRBJ2-1; the match to TRBD1 covers 7 bases. Per the germline V gene, CDR1 is LGHNA and CDR2 is YSLEER. CDR3 size: 15 residues. Trimming at V came to 6 bases and at J to 6 bases, leaving 11 bases not matched to a gene. CDR3 amino acids: CASRPGQADSNEQFF. CDR3 sequence (DNA): TGCGCCAGCAGGCCCGGACAGGCCGATTCCAATGAGCAGTTCTTC.

This chain connects TRBV11-3 to TRBJ1-5, with 8 positions matching TRBD1. The V and J ends lost 5 bases and 9 bases, in that order; junction bases with no gene match: 6. From germline, CDR1 is SGHNT and CDR2 YENEEA. The CDR3 totals 13 residues. The CDR3 is CASSPSGGWPQHF. Here the CDR3 DNA reads TGTGCCAGCAGCCCATCAGGGGGCTGGCCCCAGCATTTT.

The gene calls are TRBV28 and TRBJ2-1; 7 nucleotides match TRBD2. V dropped 3 bases and J dropped 2; count of bases not matched to a gene: 10. There are 17 residues in the CDR3. In germline, CDR1 is MDHEN, CDR2 SYDVKM. The CDR3 protein is CASSFTGWLAAYNEQFF. The CDR3 nucleotides read TGTGCCAGCAGTTTCACTGGTTGGCTAGCGGCCTACAATGAGCAGTTCTTC.

The chain is built from TRBV10-1 and TRBJ2-2; D not resolved. With 1 base removed from V and 6 bases from J, the gap between germline ends came to 9 bases. This CDR3 region has 14 residues. Germline V gives CDR1 WNHNN, CDR2 SYGVQD (reference sequence). The CDR3 bases are TGCGCCAGCAGTGAGTACGTCCCGGCCGGGGAGCTGTTTTTT. Residues: CASSEYVPAGELFF.